The clone carrying this T cell receptor beta chain was detected a few times. In TCRdb, the 5' RACE reads were re-called with MiXCR into one record per CDR3 protein. The data contain roughly 110,000 distinct CDR3 sequences, roughly 10% of them singletons. This entry is derived from a study of spatial heterogeneity in lung cancer. V lost 7 bases and J 8 bases, leaving 20 bases between the germline ends. Germline lookup yields CDR1 LNHDA and CDR2 SQIVND (reference sequence). CDR3 length: 14 residues. Time point denoted: blood at routine non-recurrence follow-up after resection. The specimen comprised PBMCs, sampled at follow-up. V usage is TRBV19 and J usage is TRBJ1-2, with D possibly TRBD1 on 6 matching bases. This TCR derives from a female donor with early-stage non-small cell lung cancer. DNA for the CDR3: TGTGCCAGTATTCCGGGACAATCAACGTCGGGCTACACCTTC. Residues: CASIPGQSTSGYTF.